This T cell receptor beta chain was obtained from a study of T cells after yellow fever vaccination. Points from the study as a whole: Post-booster repertoires again held most primary-vaccination clones (roughly 95% CD4, 85% to 90% CD8). The secondary response peaked faster, at day 5 versus 15, but was weaker.

Generation of TCR cDNA used 5'RACE template switching (which added a universal primer site and UMIs). Each CDR3 protein is one row after TCRdb ran MiXCR on the 5' RACE reads. This table has around 320,000 distinct CDR3 sequences, 7.5% to 9.5% appearing once. This clonotype was seen only a few times. Antigen unknown. CDR3 size: 15 residues. V lost 3 bases to trimming and J lost 0 bases; unmatched junction nucleotides: 3. From germline, CDR1 is SGHRS and CDR2 YFSETQ. This receptor was obtained from a man between 18 and 35 years old who received the YFV17D yellow fever vaccine. The sample consisted of CD4+ T cells sorted from PBMCs, taken 5 days after the yellow fever booster vaccination. V and J are TRBV5-1 and TRBJ2-3, with 8 bases identical to TRBD2. CDR3 coding DNA: TGCGCCAGCAGCTGGGGCGGGGGGAGCACAGATACGCAGTATTTT. Protein sequence: CASSWGGGSTDTQYF.